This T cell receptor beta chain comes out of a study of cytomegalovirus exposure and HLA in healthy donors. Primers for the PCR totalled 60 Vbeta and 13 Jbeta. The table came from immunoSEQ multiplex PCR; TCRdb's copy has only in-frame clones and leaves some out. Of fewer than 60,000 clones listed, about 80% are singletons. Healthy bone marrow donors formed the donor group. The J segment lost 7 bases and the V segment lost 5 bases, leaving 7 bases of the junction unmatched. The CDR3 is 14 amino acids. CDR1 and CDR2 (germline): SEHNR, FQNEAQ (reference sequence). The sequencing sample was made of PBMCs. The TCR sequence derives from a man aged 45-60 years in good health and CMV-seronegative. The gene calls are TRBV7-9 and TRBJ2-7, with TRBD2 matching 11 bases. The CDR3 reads CASSQTSGVGEQYF. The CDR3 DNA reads TGTGCCAGCAGCCAGACTAGCGGGGTGGGAGAGCAGTACTTC.